This T cell receptor (beta chain) was sequenced during a study of pediatric ulcerative colitis. Overall study findings and caveats: Repertoires came from total lymphocyte DNA, not specific subsets. Compared with controls, ulcerative colitis showed greater blood-rectum clone sharing.

Data came from immunoSEQ multiplex PCR; TCRdb stores just in-frame clones and leaves some out. The sample carries more than 10,000 clones, approximately 80% recorded once. Germline loops: CDR1 SGHDN, CDR2 FVKESK. V was pared by 5 bases and J by 0 bases, with 9 bases of the junction left unmatched. The CDR3 has 16 residues. Concerning this clone: Its target is unknown.

During colonoscopy, one to two rectal pinch biopsies were collected. V usage is TRBV14 and J usage is TRBJ2-7; 8 nucleotides match TRBD1. Sequencing was performed on gut tissue. The TCR comes from a boy under 18 who was a control in a study of pediatric ulcerative colitis. The CDR3 reads CASSVIQTGDSYEQYV. The DNA for the CDR3 is TGTGCCAGCAGCGTTATACAGACAGGGGACTCCTACGAGCAGTACGTC.